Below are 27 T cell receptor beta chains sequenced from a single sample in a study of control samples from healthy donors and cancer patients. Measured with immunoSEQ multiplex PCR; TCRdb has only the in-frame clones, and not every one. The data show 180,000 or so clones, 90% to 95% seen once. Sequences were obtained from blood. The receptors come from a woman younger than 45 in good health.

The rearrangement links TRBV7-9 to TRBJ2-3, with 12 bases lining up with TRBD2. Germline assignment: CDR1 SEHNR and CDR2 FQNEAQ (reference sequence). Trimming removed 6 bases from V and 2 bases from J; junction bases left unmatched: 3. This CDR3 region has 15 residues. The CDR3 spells CASSRLAGATDTQYF. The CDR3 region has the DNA TGTGCCAGCAGTCGACTAGCGGGGGCCACAGATACGCAGTATTTT.

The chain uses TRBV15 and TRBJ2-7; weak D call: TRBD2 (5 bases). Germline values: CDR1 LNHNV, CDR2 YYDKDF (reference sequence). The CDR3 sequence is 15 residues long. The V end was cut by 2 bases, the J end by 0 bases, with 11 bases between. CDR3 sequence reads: CATSRTPRDSYEQYF. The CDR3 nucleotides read TGTGCCACCAGCAGAACCCCCCGGGACTCCTACGAGCAGTACTTC.

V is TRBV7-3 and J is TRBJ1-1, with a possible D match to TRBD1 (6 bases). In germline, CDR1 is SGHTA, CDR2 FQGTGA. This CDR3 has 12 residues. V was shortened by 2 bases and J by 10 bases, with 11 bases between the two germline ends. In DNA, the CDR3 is TGTGCCAGCAGCTTACCTACAGGGCCAGCTTTCTTT. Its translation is CASSLPTGPAFF.

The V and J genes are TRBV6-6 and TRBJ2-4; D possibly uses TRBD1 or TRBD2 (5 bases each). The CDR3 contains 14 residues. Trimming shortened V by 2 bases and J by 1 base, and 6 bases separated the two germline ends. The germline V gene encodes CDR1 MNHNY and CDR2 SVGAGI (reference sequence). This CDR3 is CASSYEGAKNIQYF. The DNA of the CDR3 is TGTGCCAGCAGTTACGAGGGGGCCAAAAACATTCAGTACTTC.

The CDR3 spells CASSVREQFF. Written as DNA, the CDR3 is TGTGCCAGCAGCGTACGTGAGCAGTTCTTC. V and J are TRBV9 and TRBJ2-1; no definite D call. V was clipped by 1 base and J by 9 bases, with 2 bases between them. Germline V gives CDR1 SGDLS, CDR2 YYNGEE. The CDR3 is 10 amino acids.

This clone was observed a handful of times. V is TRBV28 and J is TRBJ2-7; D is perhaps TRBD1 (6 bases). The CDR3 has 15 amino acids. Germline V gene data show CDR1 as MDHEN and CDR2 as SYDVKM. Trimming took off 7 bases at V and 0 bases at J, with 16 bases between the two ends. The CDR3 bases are TGTGCCAGCACTCCGGACAGCTCTCCCTCCTACGAGCAGTACTTC. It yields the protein CASTPDSSPSYEQYF.

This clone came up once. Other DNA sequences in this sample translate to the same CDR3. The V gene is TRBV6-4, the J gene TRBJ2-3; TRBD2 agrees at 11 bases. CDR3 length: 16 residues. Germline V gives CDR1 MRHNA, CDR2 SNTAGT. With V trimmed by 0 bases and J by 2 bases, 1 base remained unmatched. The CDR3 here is CASSDSSGGATDTQYF. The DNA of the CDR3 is TGTGCCAGCAGTGACTCTAGCGGGGGGGCCACAGATACGCAGTATTTT.

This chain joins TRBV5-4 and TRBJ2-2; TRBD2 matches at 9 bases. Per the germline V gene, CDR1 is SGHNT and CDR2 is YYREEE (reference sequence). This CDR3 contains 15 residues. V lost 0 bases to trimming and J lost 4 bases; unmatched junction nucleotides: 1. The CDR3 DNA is TGTGCCAGCAGCTTGGGACTAGCGGTCACCGGGGAGCTGTTTTTT. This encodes CASSLGLAVTGELFF.

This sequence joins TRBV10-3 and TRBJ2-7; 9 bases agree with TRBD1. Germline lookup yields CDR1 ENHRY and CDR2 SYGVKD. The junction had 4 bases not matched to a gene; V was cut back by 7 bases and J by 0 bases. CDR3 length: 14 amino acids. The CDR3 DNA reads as TGTGCCATCACTAGGACAGGGGACTCCTACGAGCAGTACTTC. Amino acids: CAITRTGDSYEQYF.

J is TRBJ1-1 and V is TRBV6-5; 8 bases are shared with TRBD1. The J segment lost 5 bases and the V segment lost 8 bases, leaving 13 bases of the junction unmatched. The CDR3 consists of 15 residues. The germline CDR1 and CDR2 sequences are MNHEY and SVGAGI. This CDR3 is CASGHQNRGRTEAFF. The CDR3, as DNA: TGTGCCAGCGGTCACCAGAACAGGGGGAGAACTGAAGCTTTCTTT.

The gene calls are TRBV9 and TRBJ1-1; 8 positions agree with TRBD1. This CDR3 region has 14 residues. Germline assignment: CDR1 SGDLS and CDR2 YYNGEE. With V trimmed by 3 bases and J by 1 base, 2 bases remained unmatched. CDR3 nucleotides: TGTGCCAGCAGCGCCGGACAGGGGAACACTGAAGCTTTCTTT. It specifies CASSAGQGNTEAFF. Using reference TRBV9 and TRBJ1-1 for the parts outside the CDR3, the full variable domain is DSGVTQTPKHLITATGQRVTLRCSPRSGDLSVYWYQQSLDQGLQFLIQYYNGEERAKGNILERFSAQQFPDLHSELNLSSLELGDSALYFCASSAGQGNTEAFFGQGTRLTVV.

This CDR3 is CASSSTGGYGTQYF. CDR3 in DNA: TGCGCCAGCAGCTCGACAGGGGGGTATGGGACCCAGTACTTC. The V call is TRBV5-1, the J call TRBJ2-5, with TRBD1 matching 9 bases. Germline V gives CDR1 SGHRS, CDR2 YFSETQ. This CDR3 comprises 14 residues. The J segment lost 7 bases and the V segment lost 3 bases, leaving 7 bases of the junction unmatched.

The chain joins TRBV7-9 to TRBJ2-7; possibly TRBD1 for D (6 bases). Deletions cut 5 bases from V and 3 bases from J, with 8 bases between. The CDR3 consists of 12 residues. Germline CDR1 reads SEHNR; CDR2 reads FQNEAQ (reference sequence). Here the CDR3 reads CASSMTGYEQYF. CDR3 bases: TGTGCCAGCAGCATGACAGGCTACGAGCAGTACTTC.

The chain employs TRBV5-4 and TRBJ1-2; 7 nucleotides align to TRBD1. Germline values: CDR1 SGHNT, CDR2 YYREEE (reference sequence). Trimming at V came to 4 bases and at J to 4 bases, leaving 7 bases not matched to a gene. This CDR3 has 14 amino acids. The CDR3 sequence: CASSPKGQSYGYTF. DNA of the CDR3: TGTGCCAGCAGCCCTAAGGGACAGTCCTATGGCTACACCTTC.

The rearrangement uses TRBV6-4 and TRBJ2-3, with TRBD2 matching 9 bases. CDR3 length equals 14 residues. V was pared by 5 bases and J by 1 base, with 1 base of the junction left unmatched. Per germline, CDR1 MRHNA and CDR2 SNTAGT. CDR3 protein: CASSIAGGTDTQYF. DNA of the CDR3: TGTGCCAGCAGTATAGCGGGGGGCACAGATACGCAGTATTTT.

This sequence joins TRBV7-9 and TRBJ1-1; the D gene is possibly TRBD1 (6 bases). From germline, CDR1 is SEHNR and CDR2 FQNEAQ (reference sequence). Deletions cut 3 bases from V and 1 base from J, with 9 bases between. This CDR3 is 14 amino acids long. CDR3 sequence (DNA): TGTGCCAGCAGCTTCGACAGGACGAACACTGAAGCTTTCTTT. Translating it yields CASSFDRTNTEAFF.

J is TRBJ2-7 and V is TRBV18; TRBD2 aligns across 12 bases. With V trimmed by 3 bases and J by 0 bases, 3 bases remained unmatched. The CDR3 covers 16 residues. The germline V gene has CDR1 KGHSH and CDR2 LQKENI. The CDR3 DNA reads TGTGCCAGCTCACCTTTGACTAGCGGGGGCTCCTACGAGCAGTACTTC. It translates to CASSPLTSGGSYEQYF.

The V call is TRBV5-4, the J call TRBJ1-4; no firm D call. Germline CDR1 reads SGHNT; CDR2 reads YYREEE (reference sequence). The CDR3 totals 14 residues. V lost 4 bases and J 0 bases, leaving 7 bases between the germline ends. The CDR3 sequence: CASSVGATNEKLFF. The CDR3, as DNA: TGTGCCAGCAGCGTCGGAGCAACTAATGAAAAACTGTTTTTT.

CDR3 in amino acids: CASSGAGGGIEKLFF. In DNA, the CDR3 is TGTGCCAGCAGTGGGGCAGGGGGAGGTATCGAAAAACTGTTTTTT. The V gene is TRBV25-1, the J gene TRBJ1-4; 7 bases are shared with TRBD1. Looked up from germline, CDR1 is MGHDK and CDR2 is SYGVNS. This CDR3 region has 15 residues. V was pared by 4 bases and J by 8 bases, with 10 bases of the junction left unmatched.

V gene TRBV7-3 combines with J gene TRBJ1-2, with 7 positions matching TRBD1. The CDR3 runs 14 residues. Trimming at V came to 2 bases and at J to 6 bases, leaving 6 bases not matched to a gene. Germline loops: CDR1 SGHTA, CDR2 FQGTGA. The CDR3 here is CASSLGQGVNGYTF. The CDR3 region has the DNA TGTGCCAGCAGCTTAGGTCAGGGGGTTAATGGCTACACCTTC.

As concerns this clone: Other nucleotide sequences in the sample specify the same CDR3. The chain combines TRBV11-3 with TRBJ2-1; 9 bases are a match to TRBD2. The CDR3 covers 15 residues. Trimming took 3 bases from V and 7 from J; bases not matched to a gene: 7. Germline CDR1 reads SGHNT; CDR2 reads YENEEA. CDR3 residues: CASSLDSGSTNEQFF. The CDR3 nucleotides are TGTGCCAGCAGCTTGGATAGCGGGAGTACTAATGAGCAGTTCTTC.

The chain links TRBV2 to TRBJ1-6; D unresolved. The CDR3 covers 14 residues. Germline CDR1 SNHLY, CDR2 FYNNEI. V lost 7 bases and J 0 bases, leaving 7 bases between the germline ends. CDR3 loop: CASMGFSYNSPLHF. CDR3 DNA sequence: TGTGCCAGCATGGGCTTCTCCTATAATTCACCCCTCCACTTT.

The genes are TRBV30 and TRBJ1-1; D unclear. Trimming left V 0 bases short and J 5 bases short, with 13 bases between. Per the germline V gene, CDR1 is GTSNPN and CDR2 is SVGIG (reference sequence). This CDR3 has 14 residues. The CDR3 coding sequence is TGTGCCTGGAGTGTAAGTGGGCGCGGGACTGAAGCTTTCTTT. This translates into CAWSVSGRGTEAFF.

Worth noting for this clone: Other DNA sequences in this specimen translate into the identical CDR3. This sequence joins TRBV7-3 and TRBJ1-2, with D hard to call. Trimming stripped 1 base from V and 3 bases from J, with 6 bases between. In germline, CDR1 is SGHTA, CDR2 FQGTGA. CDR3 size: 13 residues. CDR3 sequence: CASSLSTDYGYTF. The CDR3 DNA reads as TGTGCCAGCAGCTTAAGTACGGACTATGGCTACACCTTC.

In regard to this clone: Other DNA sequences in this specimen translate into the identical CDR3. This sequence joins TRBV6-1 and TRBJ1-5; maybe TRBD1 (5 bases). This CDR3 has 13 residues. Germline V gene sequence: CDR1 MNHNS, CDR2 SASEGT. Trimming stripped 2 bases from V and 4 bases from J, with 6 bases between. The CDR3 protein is CASSEQGNQPQHF. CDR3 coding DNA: TGTGCCAGCAGTGAACAGGGAAATCAGCCCCAGCATTTT.

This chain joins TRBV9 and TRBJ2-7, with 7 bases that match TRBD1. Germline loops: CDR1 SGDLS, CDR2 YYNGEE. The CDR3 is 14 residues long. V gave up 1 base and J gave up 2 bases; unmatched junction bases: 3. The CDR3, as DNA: TGTGCCAGCAGCGTAACCGGGACAGCCTACGAGCAGTACTTC. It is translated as CASSVTGTAYEQYF.

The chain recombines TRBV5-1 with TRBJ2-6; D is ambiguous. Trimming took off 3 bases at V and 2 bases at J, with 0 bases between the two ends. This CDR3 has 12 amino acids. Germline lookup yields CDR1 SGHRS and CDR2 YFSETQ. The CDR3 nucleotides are TGCGCCAGCAGCTCTGGGGCCAACGTCCTGACTTTC. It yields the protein CASSSGANVLTF.